The clone carrying this T cell receptor (beta chain) was detected many times. During its preparation, the TCRbeta library received unique molecular identifiers. TCRdb re-analysed the PCR reads in MiXCR, keeping a single row per CDR3 protein. Here the sample spans over 550,000 distinct CDR3 sequences, 10% to 13% being singletons. This record comes from a study of T-cell reconstitution after alpha-beta-depleted transplantation in children. Trimming shortened V by 1 base and J by 7 bases, and 9 bases separated the two germline ends. There are 13 residues in the CDR3. Per the germline V gene, CDR1 is SGHDT and CDR2 is YYEEEE.

The V call is TRBV5-6, the J call TRBJ2-1; D is ambiguous. Sample: PBMCs from the stem cell graft donor, taken from the stem cell graft. The receptor was isolated from a human donor who donated a stem cell graft to a child with acute myeloid leukemia. CDR3 DNA: TGTGCCAGCAGCTTGTGGCTGGGGAATGAGCAGTTCTTC. It yields the protein CASSLWLGNEQFF.